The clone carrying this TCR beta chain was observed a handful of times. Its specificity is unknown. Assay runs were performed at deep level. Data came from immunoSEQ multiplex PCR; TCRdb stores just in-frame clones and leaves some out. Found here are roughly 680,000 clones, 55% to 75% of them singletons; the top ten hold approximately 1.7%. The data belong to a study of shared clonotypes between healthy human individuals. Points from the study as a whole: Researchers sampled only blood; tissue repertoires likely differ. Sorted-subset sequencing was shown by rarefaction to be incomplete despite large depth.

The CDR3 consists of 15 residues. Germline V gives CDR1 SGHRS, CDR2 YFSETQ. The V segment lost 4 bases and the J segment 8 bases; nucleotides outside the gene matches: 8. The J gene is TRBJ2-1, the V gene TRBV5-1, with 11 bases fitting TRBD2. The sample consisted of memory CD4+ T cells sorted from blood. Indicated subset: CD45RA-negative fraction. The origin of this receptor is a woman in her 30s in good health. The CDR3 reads CASSRGTSGYDEQFF. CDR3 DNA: TGCGCCAGCAGCAGGGGGACTAGCGGATATGATGAGCAGTTCTTC.